Listed below are T cell receptor beta chains from one sample, sequenced in a study of cytomegalovirus exposure and HLA in healthy donors. Libraries were prepared by immunoSEQ multiplex PCR; TCRdb keeps only in-frame clonotypes and omits some of them. The sample lists about 150,000 clones, about three quarters occurring once. Sequencing was carried out using PBMCs. These receptors were obtained from a man between 18 and 35 years old in good health and CMV-seronegative. Each CDR3 is given with its conserved first and last residue. D genes are given only for firm matches. Size values are once, few and many counts, or a class for expanded clones, and some rows have none.

size: -; V: TRBV7-6; D: TRBD2; J: TRBJ2-2; CDR3: CASSLTSGYTGELFF; DNA: TGTGCCAGCAGCTTGACTAGCGGCTACACCGGGGAGCTGTTTTTT
size: -; V: TRBV7-8; D: -; J: TRBJ2-1; CDR3: CASSPTRVYPREQFF; DNA: TGTGCCAGCAGCCCCACTAGGGTATACCCTCGTGAGCAGTTCTTC
size: -; V: TRBV7-2; D: -; J: TRBJ2-5; CDR3: CASSLVAAEEETQYF; DNA: TGTGCCAGCAGCTTAGTAGCGGCGGAGGAAGAGACCCAGTACTTC
size: -; V: TRBV19; D: -; J: TRBJ2-1; CDR3: CASSKERTNEQFF; DNA: TGTGCCAGTAGTAAGGAGCGGACCAATGAGCAGTTCTTC
size: -; V: TRBV7-6; D: TRBD2; J: TRBJ2-1; CDR3: CASSSRLAWEQFF; DNA: TGTGCCAGCAGCTCGAGACTAGCGTGGGAGCAGTTCTTC
size: -; V: TRBV6-5; D: TRBD1; J: TRBJ2-7; CDR3: CASSYKRQGPEQYF; DNA: TGTGCCAGCAGTTACAAGAGACAGGGCCCCGAGCAGTACTTC
size: -; V: TRBV7-2; D: -; J: TRBJ1-2; CDR3: CASSPSGPTEYYGYTF; DNA: TGTGCCAGCAGCCCGTCAGGGCCCACAGAATACTATGGCTACACCTTC
size: few; V: TRBV7-9; D: TRBD2; J: TRBJ2-7; CDR3: CSSGGTSGRVSSYEQYF; DNA: TGTTCCAGCGGAGGGACTAGCGGGAGGGTAAGCTCCTACGAGCAGTACTTC
size: once; V: TRBV7-9; D: -; J: TRBJ2-1; CDR3: CASSQTYNEQFF; DNA: TGTGCCAGCAGCCAGACCTACAATGAGCAGTTCTTC
size: -; V: TRBV10-3; D: -; J: TRBJ1-1; CDR3: CAISESRGMNTEAFF; DNA: TGTGCCATCAGTGAGTCGAGGGGGATGAACACTGAAGCTTTCTTT
size: -; V: TRBV6-6; D: -; J: TRBJ1-1; CDR3: CASRGHLRDTEAFF; DNA: TGTGCCAGCAGAGGACATCTTAGGGACACTGAAGCTTTCTTT
size: -; V: TRBV6-5; D: -; J: TRBJ1-4; CDR3: CASSYSSRGNNEKLFF; DNA: TGTGCCAGCAGTTACTCGTCCAGGGGTAATAATGAAAAACTGTTTTTT
size: -; V: TRBV10-3; D: -; J: TRBJ2-7; CDR3: CAIRTDTMAYEQYF; DNA: TGTGCCATCAGGACCGACACGATGGCCTACGAGCAGTACTTC
size: few; V: TRBV11-2; D: TRBD1; J: TRBJ1-3; CDR3: CASSLETRQGLLVHTIYF; DNA: TGTGCCAGCAGCTTAGAAACCCGACAGGGCCTGTTGGTACACACCATATATTTT
size: -; V: TRBV6-1; D: TRBD1; J: TRBJ1-1; CDR3: CASSKPGQGSTEAFF; DNA: TGTGCCAGCAGTAAACCGGGACAGGGATCCACTGAAGCTTTCTTT
size: -; V: TRBV5-4; D: -; J: TRBJ2-7; CDR3: CASSRDLALTYEQYF; DNA: TGTGCCAGCAGCCGAGATCTAGCGCTAACCTACGAGCAGTACTTC
size: -; V: TRBV15; D: TRBD1; J: TRBJ1-3; CDR3: CATSRDRQGADTIYF; DNA: TGTGCCACCAGCAGGGACCGGCAGGGGGCTGACACCATATATTTT
size: -; V: TRBV27; D: -; J: TRBJ2-7; CDR3: CASSLYGGISYEQYF; DNA: TGTGCCAGCAGTTTATATGGGGGGATCTCCTACGAGCAGTACTTC
size: -; V: TRBV7-8; D: -; J: TRBJ1-2; CDR3: CASSLDISGYGYTF; DNA: TGTGCCAGCAGCTTAGACATCTCAGGCTATGGCTACACCTTC
size: -; V: TRBV18; D: TRBD1; J: TRBJ1-1; CDR3: CASSPGQGWLEVAFF; DNA: TGTGCCAGCTCACCGGGACAGGGCTGGCTAGAGGTAGCTTTCTTT
size: -; V: TRBV5-1; D: -; J: TRBJ2-7; CDR3: CASSAGPSSYEQYF; DNA: TGCGCCAGCAGCGCGGGTCCGAGCTCCTACGAGCAGTACTTC
size: -; V: TRBV9; D: TRBD2; J: TRBJ2-1; CDR3: CASSAEGLAGNEQFF; DNA: TGTGCCAGCAGCGCCGAAGGACTAGCGGGCAATGAGCAGTTCTTC
size: -; V: TRBV12-2; D: -; J: TRBJ2-7; CDR3: CASRLAVDRPYEQYF; DNA: TGTGCAAGTCGCTTAGCGGTGGACAGGCCCTACGAGCAGTACTTC
size: -; V: TRBV9; D: -; J: TRBJ1-6; CDR3: CASSVRDRYNSPLHF; DNA: TGTGCCAGCAGCGTCCGGGATCGATATAATTCACCCCTCCACTTT
size: -; V: TRBV13; D: -; J: TRBJ2-7; CDR3: CASSSTGRLTYEQYF; DNA: TGTGCCAGCAGCTCTACTGGGCGCTTAACCTACGAGCAGTACTTC
size: -; V: TRBV7-9; D: TRBD1; J: TRBJ1-5; CDR3: CASSLGQGGQPQHF; DNA: TGTGCCAGCAGCTTGGGGCAGGGGGGCCAGCCCCAGCATTTT
size: -; V: TRBV13; D: TRBD2; J: TRBJ2-1; CDR3: CASSFWTRAPYNEQFF; DNA: TGTGCCAGCAGCTTCTGGACTAGGGCCCCCTACAATGAGCAGTTCTTC
size: -; V: TRBV5-1; D: -; J: TRBJ1-6; CDR3: CASSPGQLPNSPLHF; DNA: TGCGCCAGCAGCCCCGGACAGCTACCTAATTCACCCCTCCACTTT
size: -; V: TRBV11-2; D: TRBD2; J: TRBJ2-1; CDR3: CASSLRSGTLPSNEQFF; DNA: TGTGCCAGCAGCTTACGGAGCGGGACGTTGCCCTCTAATGAGCAGTTCTTC
size: -; V: TRBV29-1; D: TRBD1; J: TRBJ1-2; CDR3: CSVEQGAYYGYTF; DNA: TGCAGCGTTGAACAGGGGGCCTACTATGGCTACACCTTC
size: -; V: TRBV4-1; D: -; J: TRBJ1-5; CDR3: CASSQGPWGHQPQHF; DNA: TGCGCCAGCAGCCAAGGGCCGTGGGGGCATCAGCCCCAGCATTTT
size: few; V: TRBV6-4; D: -; J: TRBJ2-3; CDR3: CASSASATDTQYF; DNA: TGTGCCAGCAGTGCTAGCGCCACAGATACGCAGTATTTT
size: -; V: TRBV9; D: TRBD2; J: TRBJ2-5; CDR3: CASSVGTSRETQYF; DNA: TGTGCCAGCAGCGTCGGGACTAGCCGGGAGACCCAGTACTTC
size: -; V: TRBV29-1; D: -; J: TRBJ2-1; CDR3: CSVVEYNEQFF; DNA: TGCAGCGTTGTGGAGTACAATGAGCAGTTCTTC
size: -; V: TRBV10-3; D: -; J: TRBJ2-3; CDR3: CAISTGWGSTDTQYF; DNA: TGTGCCATCAGTACAGGGTGGGGGTCCACAGATACGCAGTATTTT
size: -; V: TRBV7-2; D: -; J: TRBJ2-2; CDR3: CASSSRSENTGELFF; DNA: TGTGCCAGCAGCTCCCGATCAGAGAACACCGGGGAGCTGTTTTTT
size: many; V: TRBV6-5; D: -; J: TRBJ2-1; CDR3: CASSYRDSFRNEQFF; DNA: TGTGCCAGCAGTTACCGGGACTCATTTAGGAATGAGCAGTTCTTC
size: -; V: TRBV19; D: TRBD1; J: TRBJ2-7; CDR3: CASSEDRGGEQYF; DNA: TGTGCCAGTAGTGAAGACAGGGGGGGCGAGCAGTACTTC
size: -; V: TRBV29-1; D: -; J: TRBJ1-1; CDR3: CSVSLNTEAFF; DNA: TGCAGCGTAAGCCTGAACACTGAAGCTTTCTTT